These T cell receptor beta chains were read from a single sample in a study of cytotoxic CD8 clonotypes in ibrutinib-treated CLL. TCRdb keeps only in-frame clones here, not all; method: immunoSEQ multiplex PCR. The sample lists some 61,000 clones; around 68% were seen once. Sequenced material: PBMCs, taken after 12 months of ibrutinib treatment. All receptors come from a human donor with chronic lymphocytic leukemia. Each CDR3 is given with its conserved first and last residue. A D gene is named only where the DNA matches it firmly. Clone size is given for some rows only: seen once, a few or many times, or a class if the clone is expanded.

>.|TRBJ2-6|.|TRBV19
CASSIAAAGANVLTF
TGTGCCAGTAGTATAGCGGCCGCTGGGGCCAACGTCCTGACTTTC
>.|TRBJ2-7|.|TRBV18
CASSPQKSRMGDEQYF
TGTGCCAGCTCACCACAGAAATCACGGATGGGGGACGAGCAGTACTTC
>TRBD2|TRBJ2-3|.|TRBV6-4
CASSATSGGRDTQYF
TGTGCCAGCAGTGCGACTAGCGGGGGTAGAGATACGCAGTATTTT
>.|TRBJ2-3|.|TRBV7-2
CASSLLRDTQYF
TGTGCCAGCAGCTTATTACGAGATACGCAGTATTTT
>.|TRBJ2-1|.|TRBV30
CAWSVTVYNEQFF
TGTGCCTGGAGTGTGACGGTGTACAATGAGCAGTTCTTC
>TRBD1|TRBJ1-2|.|TRBV7-3
CASSETGGSGYTF
TGTGCCAGCAGCGAAACAGGGGGGAGTGGCTACACCTTC
>.|TRBJ1-6|.|TRBV4-1
CASSNSVGGSGSPLHF
TGCGCCAGCAGCAATAGCGTGGGGGGGTCGGGTTCACCCCTCCACTTT
>.|TRBJ1-6|few|TRBV9
CASSSGTFRNSPLHF
TGTGCCAGCAGCTCCGGGACTTTTCGTAATTCACCCCTCCACTTT
>.|TRBJ2-6|.|TRBV28
CASRVLGSGANVLTF
TGTGCCAGCAGAGTCCTAGGCTCTGGGGCCAACGTCCTGACTTTC
>.|TRBJ1-2|.|TRBV30
CAWSVQANYGYTF
TGTGCCTGGAGTGTACAAGCTAACTATGGCTACACCTTC
>.|TRBJ1-1|few|TRBV10-3
CAISDPGNPTTNTEAFF
TGTGCCATCAGTGACCCGGGCAACCCGACCACGAACACTGAAGCTTTCTTT
>TRBD2|TRBJ2-5|many|TRBV5-1
CASSLIGGGAGETQYF
TGCGCCAGCAGCTTGATTGGCGGGGGGGCCGGAGAGACCCAGTACTTC
>.|TRBJ1-2|.|TRBV2
CASSEEGFNYGYTF
TGTGCCAGCAGTGAAGAGGGGTTTAACTATGGCTACACCTTC
>.|TRBJ1-4|few|TRBV30
CAWSPWDSEKLFF
TGTGCCTGGAGTCCCTGGGATAGTGAAAAACTGTTTTTT
>.|TRBJ1-1|few|TRBV4-3
CASSQDRGDKAFF
TGCGCCAGCAGCCAAGATAGAGGGGACAAGGCTTTCTTT
>.|TRBJ2-5|.|TRBV11-2
CASSFGRGVQETQYF
TGTGCCAGCAGCTTCGGCAGGGGGGTCCAAGAGACCCAGTACTTC
>.|TRBJ2-2|many|TRBV7-9
CASSRGNTGELFF
TGTGCCAGCAGCCGCGGGAACACCGGGGAGCTGTTTTTT
>.|TRBJ2-7|.|TRBV5-1
CASSFAGYEQYF
TGCGCCAGCAGCTTTGCAGGGTACGAGCAGTACTTC
>.|TRBJ2-7|many|TRBV30
CAWSALETTDNPYEQYF
TGTGCCTGGAGTGCCCTCGAAACTACAGACAACCCCTACGAGCAGTACTTC
>.|TRBJ1-4|.|TRBV4-2
CASSLFDRTSNEKLFF
TGTGCCAGCAGCCTTTTCGACAGGACCTCTAATGAAAAACTGTTTTTT
>.|TRBJ2-2|.|TRBV2
CASSEARTGALTNTGELFF
TGTGCCAGCAGTGAAGCGAGGACGGGGGCCCTAACGAACACCGGGGAGCTGTTTTTT
>.|TRBJ2-1|.|TRBV5-3
CARSLAGRNEQFF
TGTGCCAGAAGCTTGGCAGGTCGTAATGAGCAGTTCTTC
>TRBD1|TRBJ2-5|.|TRBV11-2
CASSANSGGAGETQYF
TGTGCCAGCAGCGCCAACTCAGGGGGCGCCGGGGAGACCCAGTACTTC
>.|TRBJ1-6|.|TRBV6-5
CASRDRETYNSPLHF
TGTGCCAGCAGAGACCGGGAAACCTATAATTCACCCCTCCACTTT
>.|TRBJ1-1|.|TRBV11-3
CASSWQVNTEAFF
TGTGCCAGCAGCTGGCAGGTGAACACTGAAGCTTTCTTT
>.|TRBJ1-1|.|TRBV4-1
CASSPVGTTTGLNTEAFF
TGCGCCAGCAGCCCAGTGGGGACCACCACCGGCCTGAACACTGAAGCTTTCTTT
>.|TRBJ2-3|.|TRBV18
CASSPLSEGDTQYF
TGTGCCAGCTCACCATTGTCGGAAGGAGATACGCAGTATTTT
>.|TRBJ2-5|few|TRBV4-1
CASSQASRDQETQYF
TGCGCCAGCAGCCAAGCGTCAAGGGACCAAGAGACCCAGTACTTC
>.|TRBJ1-2|.|TRBV14
CASSPIGNNYGYTF
TGTGCCAGCAGCCCCATAGGTAATAACTATGGCTACACCTTC
>.|TRBJ1-1|.|TRBV2
CASRADTEAFF
TGTGCCAGCAGGGCGGACACTGAAGCTTTCTTT
>.|TRBJ1-2|few|TRBV7-2
CASSPRVYGYTF
TGTGCCAGCAGCCCAAGAGTCTATGGCTACACCTTC
>.|TRBJ2-3|.|TRBV4-2
CASRRRDTLTDTQYF
TGTGCCAGCCGTCGCCGGGATACCCTCACAGATACGCAGTATTTT
>.|TRBJ1-1|few|TRBV18
CASSPRKGSGTEAFF
TGTGCCAGCTCACCACGGAAGGGGTCGGGCACTGAAGCTTTCTTT
>.|TRBJ2-4|.|TRBV7-8
CASSLVSAAAKNIQYF
TGTGCCAGCAGCTTAGTGTCGGCAGCCGCCAAAAACATTCAGTACTTC
>TRBD1|TRBJ2-2|.|TRBV7-7
CASSPSGTGGTGELFF
TGTGCCAGCAGCCCATCCGGGACAGGGGGGACCGGGGAGCTGTTTTTT
>.|TRBJ2-3|.|TRBV4-3
CASSQDRVFSDTQYF
TGCGCCAGCAGCCAAGACAGGGTTTTCTCAGATACGCAGTATTTT